The 9 T cell receptor beta chains below were found in one sample sequenced in a study of memory CD4+ T cells and cytomegalovirus serostatus. The sort gate was single viable CD3+CD4+CD8-CD45RO+ cells for memory CD4+ T cells. Using immunoSEQ multiplex PCR, the repertoire was profiled, and TCRdb retains in-frame clones only, with some absent. Found here are approximately 26,000 clones, around 80% of them singletons; the top ten hold 0.68%. The sequenced sample consisted of memory CD4+ T cells from blood. These receptor sequences come from an adult in good health and CMV-seronegative.

The rearrangement links TRBV5-1 to TRBJ2-7; D is ambiguous. V gave up 2 bases and J gave up 1 base, with 7 bases separating them. This CDR3 is 13 amino acids long. Germline CDR1 is SGHRS and CDR2 is YFSETQ. CDR3 region: CASSLRVSYEQYF. CDR3 sequence (DNA): TGCGCCAGCAGCTTACGGGTATCCTACGAGCAGTACTTC. Full variable domain (remainder filled in from reference TRBV5-1 and TRBJ2-7): KAGVTQTPRYLIKTRGQQVTLSCSPISGHRSVSWYQQTPGQGLQFLFEYFSETQRNKGNFPGRFSGRQFSNSRSEMNVSTLELGDSALYLCASSLRVSYEQYFGPGTRLTVT.

The chain has TRBV7-6 and TRBJ2-1; unclear D gene. This CDR3 contains 13 residues. Trimming stripped 2 bases from V and 7 bases from J, with 9 bases between. The V gene's germline CDR1 is SGHVS and CDR2 FNYEAQ. CDR3 sequence: CASSLNLGNEQFF. In DNA form, the CDR3 reads TGTGCCAGCAGCTTAAACCTCGGGAATGAGCAGTTCTTC.

Only a few counts were recorded for this clone. The chain joins TRBV18 to TRBJ2-3, with TRBD1 as a possible D gene (5 bases). CDR1 and CDR2 from the germline V gene are KGHSH and LQKENI. The CDR3 sequence is 16 residues long. The germline V and J ends were trimmed by 5 bases and 2 bases, with 17 bases remaining between them. The CDR3 region is CASSTNRIKLTDTQYF. In DNA, the CDR3 is TGTGCCAGCTCAACCAACAGGATTAAACTCACAGATACGCAGTATTTT.

The chain recombines TRBV30 with TRBJ1-6; no definite D call. From germline, CDR1 is GTSNPN and CDR2 SVGIG (reference sequence). This CDR3 spans 12 amino acids. With 3 bases removed from V and 4 bases from J, the gap between germline ends came to 4 bases. The CDR3 sequence is CAWRYYNSPLHF. The CDR3 coding sequence is TGTGCCTGGAGGTATTATAATTCACCCCTCCACTTT.

Points on this clone: One end of the junction is discordant with germline, which a read error may explain. The gene calls are TRBV4-1 and TRBJ2-1; D assignment may be TRBD1 or TRBD2 (5 bases each). CDR1 is MGHRA and CDR2 is YSYEKL in the germline V gene. This CDR3 is 15 amino acids long. This CDR3 reads CASSQDGTSFNEQFF. CDR3 DNA sequence: TGCGCCAGCAGCCAAGACGGGACCTCCTTCAATGAGCAGTTCTTC.

The V call is TRBV7-2, the J call TRBJ2-3; 7 nucleotides line up with TRBD2. Germline V gene data show CDR1 as SGHTA and CDR2 as FQGNSA. The CDR3 is 14 residues long. The V and J ends lost 0 bases and 4 bases, in that order; junction bases with no gene match: 1. CDR3 amino acids: CASSLAGGSDTQYF. The CDR3 DNA is TGTGCCAGCAGCTTAGCGGGGGGGTCAGATACGCAGTATTTT.

The chain joins TRBV28 to TRBJ1-2; the D gene is possibly TRBD1 (5 bases). CDR3 length: 15 residues. V shed 5 bases and J shed 2 bases, with 15 bases lying between them. Per the germline V gene, CDR1 is MDHEN and CDR2 is SYDVKM. The CDR3 nucleotides read TGTGCCAGCAGTCCCCGTGGCAGGGAGAACTATGGCTACACCTTC. Translated: CASSPRGRENYGYTF.

J is TRBJ2-3 and V is TRBV9; D call uncertain. Germline CDR1 reads SGDLS; CDR2 reads YYNGEE. V lost 2 bases and J 3 bases, leaving 4 bases between the germline ends. The CDR3 contains 12 residues. The CDR3: CASSVQTDTQYF. CDR3 DNA: TGTGCCAGCAGCGTCCAGACAGATACGCAGTATTTT.

DNA of the CDR3: TGCAGCGCCAGGGGCTCACAAGAGACCCAGTACTTC. This encodes CSARGSQETQYF. V gene TRBV29-1 combines with J gene TRBJ2-5, with D maybe TRBD1 (6 bases). In germline, CDR1 is SQVTM, CDR2 ANQGSEA. V was shortened by 7 bases and J by 2 bases, with 11 bases between the two germline ends. The CDR3 loop spans 12 amino acids.